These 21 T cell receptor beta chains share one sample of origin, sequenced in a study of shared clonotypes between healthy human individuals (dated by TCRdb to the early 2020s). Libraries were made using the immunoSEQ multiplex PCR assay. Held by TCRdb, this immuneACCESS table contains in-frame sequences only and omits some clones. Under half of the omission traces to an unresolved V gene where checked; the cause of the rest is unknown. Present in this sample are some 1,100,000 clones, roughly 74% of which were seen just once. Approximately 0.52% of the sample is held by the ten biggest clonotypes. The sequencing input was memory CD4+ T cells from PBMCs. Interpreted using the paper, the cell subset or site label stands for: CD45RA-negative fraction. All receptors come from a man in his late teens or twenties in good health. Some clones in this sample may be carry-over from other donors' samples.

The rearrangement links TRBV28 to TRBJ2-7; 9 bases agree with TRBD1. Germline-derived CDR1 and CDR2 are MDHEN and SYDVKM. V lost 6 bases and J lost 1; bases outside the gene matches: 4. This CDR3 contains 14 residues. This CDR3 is CASRRQGGSYEQYF. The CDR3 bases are TGTGCCAGCAGACGACAGGGGGGATCCTACGAGCAGTACTTC.

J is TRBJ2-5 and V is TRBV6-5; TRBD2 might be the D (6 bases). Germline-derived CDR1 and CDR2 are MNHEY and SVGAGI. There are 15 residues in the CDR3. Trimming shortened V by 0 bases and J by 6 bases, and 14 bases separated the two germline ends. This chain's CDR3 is CASSYSGARGQTQYF. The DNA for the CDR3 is TGTGCCAGCAGTTACTCAGGGGCGCGGGGCCAGACCCAGTACTTC.

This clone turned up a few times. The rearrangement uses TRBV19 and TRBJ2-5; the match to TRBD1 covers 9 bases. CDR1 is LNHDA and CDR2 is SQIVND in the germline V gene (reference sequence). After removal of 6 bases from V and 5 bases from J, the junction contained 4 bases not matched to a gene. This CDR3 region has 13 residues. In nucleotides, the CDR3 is TGTGCCAGTAGGGGGACAGGGAAGGAGACCCAGTACTTC. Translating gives CASRGTGKETQYF.

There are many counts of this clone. The chain's CDR3 is CASSLSGLAVSYEQYF. For the CDR3, the DNA is TGCGCCAGCAGCTTGTCCGGACTAGCGGTTTCCTACGAGCAGTACTTC. This chain links TRBV5-1 with TRBJ2-7; 10 bases are shared with TRBD2. From germline, CDR1 is SGHRS and CDR2 YFSETQ. Trimming removed 1 base from V and 1 base from J; junction bases left unmatched: 5. The CDR3 runs to 16 residues.

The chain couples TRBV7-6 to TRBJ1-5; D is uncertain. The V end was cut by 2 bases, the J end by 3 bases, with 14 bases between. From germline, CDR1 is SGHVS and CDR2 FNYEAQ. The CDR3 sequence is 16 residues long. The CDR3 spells CASSLSSPANNQPQHF. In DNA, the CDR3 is TGTGCCAGCAGCTTATCTTCGCCAGCGAACAATCAGCCCCAGCATTTT.

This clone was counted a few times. The CDR3 protein is CASSHYDRENTEAFF. The CDR3, as DNA: TGCGCCAGCAGCCACTACGACAGGGAGAACACTGAAGCTTTCTTT. V usage is TRBV4-1 and J usage is TRBJ1-1; 7 bases align to TRBD1. This CDR3 spans 15 amino acids. V dropped 3 bases and J dropped 1; count of bases not matched to a gene: 5. CDR1 and CDR2 (germline): MGHRA, YSYEKL.

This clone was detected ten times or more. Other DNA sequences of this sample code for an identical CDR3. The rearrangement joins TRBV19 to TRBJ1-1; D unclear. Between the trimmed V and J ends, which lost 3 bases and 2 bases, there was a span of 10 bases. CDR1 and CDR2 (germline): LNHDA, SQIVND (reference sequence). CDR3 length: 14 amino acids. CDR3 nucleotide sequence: TGTGCCAGTAGTATTGTAGGCAGAAACACTGAAGCTTTCTTT. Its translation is CASSIVGRNTEAFF.

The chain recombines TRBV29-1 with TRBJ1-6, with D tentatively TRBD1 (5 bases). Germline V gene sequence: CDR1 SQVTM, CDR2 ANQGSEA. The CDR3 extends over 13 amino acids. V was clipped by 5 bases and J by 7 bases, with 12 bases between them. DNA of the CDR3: TGCAGCGTTCCTGACAGACTCAATTCACCCCTCCACTTT. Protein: CSVPDRLNSPLHF.

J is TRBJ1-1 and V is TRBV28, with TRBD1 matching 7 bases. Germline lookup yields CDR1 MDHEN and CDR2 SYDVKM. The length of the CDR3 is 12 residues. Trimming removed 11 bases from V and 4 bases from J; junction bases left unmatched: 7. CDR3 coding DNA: TGTGCCGGCCGACAGGGTGGCACTGAAGCTTTCTTT. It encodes CAGRQGGTEAFF.

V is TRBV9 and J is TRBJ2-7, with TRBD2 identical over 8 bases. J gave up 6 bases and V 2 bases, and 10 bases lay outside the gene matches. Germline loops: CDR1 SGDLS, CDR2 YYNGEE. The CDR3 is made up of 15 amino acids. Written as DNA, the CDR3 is TGTGCCAGCAGCGTTAACCCCAGCGGGAGTGGCGAGCAGTACTTC. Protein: CASSVNPSGSGEQYF. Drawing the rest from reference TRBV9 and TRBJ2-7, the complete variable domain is DSGVTQTPKHLITATGQRVTLRCSPRSGDLSVYWYQQSLDQGLQFLIQYYNGEERAKGNILERFSAQQFPDLHSELNLSSLELGDSALYFCASSVNPSGSGEQYFGPGTRLTVT.

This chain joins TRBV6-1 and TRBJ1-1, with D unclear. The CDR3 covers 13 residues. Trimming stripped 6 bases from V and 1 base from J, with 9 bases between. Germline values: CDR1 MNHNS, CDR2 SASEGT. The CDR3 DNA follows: TGTGCCAGCAGGATACGACAGAACACTGAAGCTTTCTTT. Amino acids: CASRIRQNTEAFF.

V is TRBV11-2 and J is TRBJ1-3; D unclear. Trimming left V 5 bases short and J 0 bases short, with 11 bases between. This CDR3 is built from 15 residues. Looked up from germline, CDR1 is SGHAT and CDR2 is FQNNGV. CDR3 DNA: TGTGCCAGCAGCCCCCATTCGTACTCTGGAAACACCATATATTTT. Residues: CASSPHSYSGNTIYF.

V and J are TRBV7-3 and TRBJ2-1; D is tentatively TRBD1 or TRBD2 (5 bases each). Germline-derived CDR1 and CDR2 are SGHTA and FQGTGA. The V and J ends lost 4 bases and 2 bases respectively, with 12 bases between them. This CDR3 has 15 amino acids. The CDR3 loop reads CASSSTGTPYNEQFF. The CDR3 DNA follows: TGTGCCAGCAGCTCCACCGGGACCCCCTACAATGAGCAGTTCTTC.

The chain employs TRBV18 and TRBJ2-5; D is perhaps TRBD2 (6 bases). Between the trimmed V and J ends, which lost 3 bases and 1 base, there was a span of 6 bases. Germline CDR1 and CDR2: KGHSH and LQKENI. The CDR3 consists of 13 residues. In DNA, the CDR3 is TGTGCCAGCTCACCGACTAGCCAAGAGACCCAGTACTTC. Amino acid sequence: CASSPTSQETQYF.

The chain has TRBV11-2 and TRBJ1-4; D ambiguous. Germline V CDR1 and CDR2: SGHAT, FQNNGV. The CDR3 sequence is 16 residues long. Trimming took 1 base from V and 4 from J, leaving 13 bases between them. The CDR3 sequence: CASSLGPATYNEKLFF. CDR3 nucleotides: TGTGCCAGCAGCTTAGGTCCGGCCACTTATAATGAAAAACTGTTTTTT.

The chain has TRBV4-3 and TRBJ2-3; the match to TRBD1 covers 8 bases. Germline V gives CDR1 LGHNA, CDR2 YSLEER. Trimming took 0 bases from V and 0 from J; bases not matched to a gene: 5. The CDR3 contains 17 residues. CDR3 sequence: CASSQEGTGGSTDTQYF. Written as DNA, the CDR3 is TGCGCCAGCAGCCAAGAAGGGACAGGCGGGAGCACAGATACGCAGTATTTT.

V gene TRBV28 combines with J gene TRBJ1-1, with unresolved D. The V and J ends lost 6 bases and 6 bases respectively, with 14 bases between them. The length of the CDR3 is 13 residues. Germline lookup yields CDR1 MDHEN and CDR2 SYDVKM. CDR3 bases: TGTGCCAGCAGCCGAGAGGTCCTCCCTGAAGCTTTCTTT. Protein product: CASSREVLPEAFF.

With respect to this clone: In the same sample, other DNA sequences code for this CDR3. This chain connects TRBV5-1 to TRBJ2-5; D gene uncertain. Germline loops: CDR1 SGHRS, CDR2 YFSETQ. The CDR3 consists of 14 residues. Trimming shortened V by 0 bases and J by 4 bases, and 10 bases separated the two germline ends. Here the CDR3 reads CASSLEVGRETQYF. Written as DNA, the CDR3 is TGCGCCAGCAGCTTGGAGGTGGGAAGAGAGACCCAGTACTTC. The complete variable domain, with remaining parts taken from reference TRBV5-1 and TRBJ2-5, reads KAGVTQTPRYLIKTRGQQVTLSCSPISGHRSVSWYQQTPGQGLQFLFEYFSETQRNKGNFPGRFSGRQFSNSRSEMNVSTLELGDSALYLCASSLEVGRETQYFGPGTRLLVL.

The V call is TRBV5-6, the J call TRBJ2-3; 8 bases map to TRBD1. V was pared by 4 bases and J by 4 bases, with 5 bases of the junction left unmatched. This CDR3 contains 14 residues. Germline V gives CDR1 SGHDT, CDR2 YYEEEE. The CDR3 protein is CASSGRGLADTQYF. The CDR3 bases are TGTGCCAGCAGCGGCAGGGGGCTAGCAGATACGCAGTATTTT. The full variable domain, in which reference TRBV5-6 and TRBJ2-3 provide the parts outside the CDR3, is DAGVTQSPTHLIKTRGQQVTLRCSPKSGHDTVSWYQQALGQGPQFIFQYYEEEERQRGNFPDRFSGHQFPNYSSELNVNALLLGDSALYLCASSGRGLADTQYFGPGTRLTVL.

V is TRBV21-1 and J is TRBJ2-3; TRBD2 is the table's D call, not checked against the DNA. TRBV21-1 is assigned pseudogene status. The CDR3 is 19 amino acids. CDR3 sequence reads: CASSKGSSGRARCTDTQYF. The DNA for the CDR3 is TGTGCCAGCAGCAAAGGATCGAGCGGGAGGGCCAGATGCACAGATACGCAGTATTTT.

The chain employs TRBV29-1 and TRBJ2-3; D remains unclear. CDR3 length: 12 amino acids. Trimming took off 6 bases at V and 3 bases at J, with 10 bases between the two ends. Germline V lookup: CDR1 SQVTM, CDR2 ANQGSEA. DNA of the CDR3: TGCAGCGTCAGGTCCCCGACAGATACGCAGTATTTT. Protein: CSVRSPTDTQYF.